This section outlines one TCR beta chain sequence together with its context. This CDR3 spans 15 amino acids. The germline V and J ends were trimmed by 3 bases and 0 bases, with 12 bases remaining between them. The germline gives CDR1 SGHRS, CDR2 YFSETQ. This entry comes from a study of T-cell reconstitution after alpha-beta-depleted transplantation in children. Unique molecular identifiers were used in preparing the TCRbeta library. TCRdb reanalysed the PCR reads using MiXCR and keeps one entry per CDR3 protein. The repertoire consists of about 980,000 distinct CDR3 sequences, with roughly 31% occurring once and the leading ten covering 28%.

This clonotype was sampled from a boy in the first two years of life who had a stem cell transplant for SCID, so the T cells may come from the graft donor. The sample consisted of PBMCs, mostly from graft donor cells, taken 360 days after TCRalphabeta/CD19-depleted stem cell transplant. The V call is TRBV5-1, the J call TRBJ1-1, with D perhaps matching TRBD1 (5 bases). The CDR3 is CASSSLGGVNTEAFF. CDR3 nucleotides: TGCGCCAGCAGCTCCCTCGGGGGGGTGAACACTGAAGCTTTCTTT. Using reference TRBV5-1 and TRBJ1-1 for the parts outside the CDR3, the full variable domain is KAGVTQTPRYLIKTRGQQVTLSCSPISGHRSVSWYQQTPGQGLQFLFEYFSETQRNKGNFPGRFSGRQFSNSRSEMNVSTLELGDSALYLCASSSLGGVNTEAFFGQGTRLTVV.